These T cell receptor beta chains were read from a single sample in a study of blood T cell repertoires in COVID-19. Profiled with immunoSEQ multiplex PCR; TCRdb holds only in-frame clones, not every one. The sample records a few hundred thousand clones, 88% being singletons. Sample: PBMCs or T cells enriched from blood (not recorded which). The receptors stem from a woman aged 18 to 35 who had recovered from COVID-19. Each CDR3 is given with its conserved first and last residue. The D gene is left open where the match is weak. A clone size is listed for some rows: how often the clone was seen (once, few, many), or a class if it is expanded.

D gene	clone size	V gene	J gene	CDR3 protein	CDR3 DNA
NA	NA	TRBV3-1/TRBV3-2	TRBJ2-2	CASSQGTGELFF	TGTGCCAGCAGCCAAGGAACAGGGGAGCTGTTTTTT
NA	NA	TRBV30	TRBJ1-1	CAWSRGGNTEAFF	TGTGCCTGGAGCCGGGGAGGAAACACTGAAGCTTTCTTT
TRBD1	NA	TRBV5-4	TRBJ2-7	CASSAGTGGEQYF	TGTGCCAGCAGCGCCGGGACAGGCGGAGAGCAGTACTTC
NA	NA	TRBV19	TRBJ1-5	CASSPRYSNQPQHF	TGTGCCAGTAGCCCGAGATATAGCAATCAGCCCCAGCATTTT
TRBD1	NA	TRBV5-1	TRBJ1-3	CASSLDGQGANTIYF	TGCGCCAGCAGCTTGGACGGACAGGGTGCGAACACCATATATTTT
TRBD2	NA	TRBV6-2/TRBV6-3	TRBJ2-3	CASTPTHSGGAATQYF	TGTGCCAGCACCCCAACCCATAGCGGGGGGGCGGCTACGCAGTATTTT
NA	NA	TRBV6-5	TRBJ2-7	CASSRQSSYEQYF	TGTGCCAGCAGTAGACAGAGCTCCTACGAGCAGTACTTC
TRBD1	NA	TRBV12-5	TRBJ1-2	CASGRDREGYTF	TGTGCTAGTGGTAGGGACAGGGAAGGCTACACCTTC
TRBD1	NA	TRBV19	TRBJ1-4	CASSINRGGEKLFF	TGTGCCAGTAGTATCAACAGGGGGGGTGAAAAACTGTTTTTT
NA	once	TRBV5-1	TRBJ2-3	CASSLVSGDTDTQYF	TGCGCCAGCAGCTTGGTGTCGGGGGACACAGATACGCAGTATTTT
NA	NA	TRBV5-6	TRBJ2-1	CASSLVRTEQFF	TGTGCCAGCAGCTTGGTGAGGACAGAGCAGTTCTTC
TRBD2	once	TRBV7-2	TRBJ2-7	CASSFLAEGLYEQYF	TGTGCCAGCAGTTTTCTAGCGGAGGGACTCTACGAGCAGTACTTC
TRBD1	NA	TRBV4-3	TRBJ1-5	CASSRDRVNQPQHF	TGCGCCAGCAGCCGGGACAGGGTGAACCAGCCCCAGCATTTT
TRBD1	NA	TRBV6-6	TRBJ2-7	CASRPTGRDTYEQYF	TGTGCCAGCAGACCGACAGGGCGCGATACCTACGAGCAGTACTTC
NA	NA	TRBV7-9	TRBJ2-4	CASSLRSNIQYF	TGTGCCAGCAGCTTAAGAAGCAACATTCAGTACTTC
TRBD2	NA	TRBV20-1	TRBJ2-1	CSASVRGAYNEQFF	TGCAGTGCTAGTGTGCGGGGGGCTTACAATGAGCAGTTCTTC
NA	once	TRBV13	TRBJ1-1	CASSLGGAEAFF	TGTGCCAGCAGCTTGGGAGGGGCGGAAGCTTTCTTT
NA	NA	TRBV9	TRBJ1-6	CASSAVPGNSPLHF	TGTGCCAGCAGCGCCGTACCAGGGAATTCACCCCTCCACTTT
NA	NA	TRBV30	TRBJ1-1	CAWSPLALNTEAFF	TGTGCCTGGAGTCCCCTGGCCTTGAACACTGAAGCTTTCTTT
TRBD1	NA	TRBV10-3	TRBJ2-1	CAIRPGQGPYNEQFF	TGTGCCATCAGACCGGGACAGGGGCCCTACAATGAGCAGTTCTTC
NA	NA	TRBV7-6	TRBJ1-6	CASSSSAGPGSNSPLHF	TGTGCCAGCAGCTCTAGCGCGGGGCCTGGGAGTAATTCACCCCTCCACTTT
TRBD1	few	TRBV10-3	TRBJ1-5	CAISAETGTLGRPQHF	TGTGCCATCAGTGCCGAGACAGGGACCTTGGGGAGGCCCCAGCATTTT